This TCR beta chain was profiled in a study of PD-1 blockade in mismatch repair-deficient tumors. Study-wide context: Patients had 12 mismatch repair-deficient cancer types and were previously treated and progressing. The study, taken as a whole, reports: After pembrolizumab, tumor-resident clones rose rapidly, then generally contracted before radiologic responses.

The trim removed 3 bases at V and 0 bases at J, leaving 5 bases unmatched. The CDR3 has 15 residues. CDR1 is SGHNT, CDR2 YENEEA, per germline. This clone appeared once. The antigen is unknown. The time point was: approximately 10-day in vitro stimulation with candidate neoantigen peptide 7. A roughly 11-day in vitro culture was run per each of 7 or 8 reactive peptides. Baseline for clone expansion was a parallel culture with no peptide. The protocol was immunoSEQ multiplex PCR, while the TCRdb copy is restricted to in-frame clones and leaves out a portion. The sample carries more than 7,500 clones, 75% to 90% recorded once.

The V and J genes are TRBV11-3 and TRBJ2-7; 7 bases line up with TRBD2. The material sequenced was cells cultured in vitro, taken from a patient treated with pembrolizumab. This clonotype was obtained from an adult with mismatch repair-deficient cancer. CDR3 in amino acids: CASSFSGASSYEQYF. The DNA for the CDR3 is TGTGCCAGCAGCTTCAGCGGGGCCAGCTCCTACGAGCAGTACTTC.